The 27 T cell receptor beta chains below were found in one sample sequenced in a study of blood T cell repertoires in COVID-19. Clones were read by immunoSEQ multiplex PCR, and TCRdb kept only the in-frame ones, dropping some. The sample lists tens of thousands of clones, approximately 88% seen once, with approximately 3% in the top ten. The sequenced sample was peripheral blood. All receptors derive from a man aged 50 to 59 with active COVID-19.

The V and J genes are TRBV5-5 and TRBJ2-2, with TRBD2 matching 8 bases. The trim removed 4 bases at V and 3 bases at J, leaving 5 bases unmatched. The CDR3 consists of 15 residues. From germline, CDR1 is SGHKS and CDR2 YYEKEE (reference sequence). This CDR3 reads CASSLKREHTGELFF. Written as DNA, the CDR3 is TGTGCCAGCAGCCTAAAGCGGGAGCACACCGGGGAGCTGTTTTTT. Using reference TRBV5-5 and TRBJ2-2 for the parts outside the CDR3, the full variable domain is DAGVTQSPTHLIKTRGQQVTLRCSPISGHKSVSWYQQVLGQGPQFIFQYYEKEERGRGNFPDRFSARQFPNYSSELNVNALLLGDSALYLCASSLKREHTGELFFGEGSRLTVL.

The chain combines TRBV7-6 with TRBJ1-3, with 7 bases lining up with TRBD1. CDR1 is SGHVS and CDR2 is FNYEAQ in the germline V gene. The CDR3 length is 16 residues. Losses at the gene ends were 3 bases for V and 0 bases for J; bases not matched to a gene: 5. CDR3 sequence: CASSLGTATSGNTIYF. The DNA of the CDR3 is TGTGCCAGCAGCTTGGGGACAGCCACCTCTGGAAACACCATATATTTT.

CDR3 nucleotide sequence: TGTGCCAGCAGCGTAGGACATTCTAATGAAAAACTGTTTTTT. The encoded protein is CASSVGHSNEKLFF. The chain links TRBV9 to TRBJ1-4; no clear D. The V gene lost 0 bases and the J gene lost 3 bases, with 6 bases spanning the gap. The germline V gene has CDR1 SGDLS and CDR2 YYNGEE. The CDR3 is made up of 14 amino acids.

The chain employs TRBV7-9 and TRBJ2-5; 8 positions match TRBD2. V shed 1 base, J shed 7 bases, and the junction held 2 bases outside the gene matches. Per germline, CDR1 SEHNR and CDR2 FQNEAQ (reference sequence). The CDR3 runs 13 residues. This chain's CDR3 is CASSLDGGVTQYF. The CDR3 DNA sequence: TGTGCCAGCAGCTTAGACGGGGGGGTGACCCAGTACTTC.

V gene TRBV20-1 combines with J gene TRBJ2-5; 8 bases align to TRBD2. The V segment lost 3 bases and the J segment 7 bases; nucleotides outside the gene matches: 10. CDR1 and CDR2 (germline): DFQATT, SNEGSKA (reference sequence). The CDR3 covers 14 residues. Written as DNA, the CDR3 is TGCAGTGCTAGTCAGTTCGGGACTAGTGGGACCCAGTACTTC. Protein: CSASQFGTSGTQYF.

The chain is built from TRBV4-1 and TRBJ2-4; 9 nucleotides match TRBD2. CDR3 length equals 13 residues. Germline V gene sequence: CDR1 MGHRA, CDR2 YSYEKL. Germline trimming cut 0 bases from V and 15 bases from J; bases unmatched to any gene: 6. CDR3 amino acids: CASSQETGGRGYF. The CDR3 DNA sequence: TGCGCCAGCAGCCAAGAGACGGGCGGGAGGGGGTACTTC.

The rearrangement links TRBV19 to TRBJ1-1; D perhaps matches TRBD1 (5 bases). The CDR3 consists of 11 residues. The V end lost 8 bases, the J end lost 5 bases, and 9 bases lay between the germline ends. CDR1 LNHDA and CDR2 SQIVND come from the germline V gene (reference sequence). The CDR3 here is CASSGITEAFF. The CDR3 DNA reads TGTGCCAGTTCAGGGATTACTGAAGCTTTCTTT.

The chain uses TRBV5-1 and TRBJ2-3; 7 bases fit TRBD1. Germline V CDR1 and CDR2: SGHRS, YFSETQ. The CDR3 is 14 residues long. V gave up 0 bases and J gave up 3 bases; unmatched junction bases: 1. This chain's CDR3 is CASSLGTGTDTQYF. The CDR3 bases are TGCGCCAGCAGCTTGGGGACAGGAACAGATACGCAGTATTTT.

This clone was found a few times. V is TRBV18 and J is TRBJ2-7, with D tentatively TRBD1 (5 bases). V lost 4 bases and J lost 3, with 16 bases in between. This CDR3 is 15 amino acids long. Looked up from germline, CDR1 is KGHSH and CDR2 is LQKENI. The CDR3 nucleotides are TGTGCCAGCTCACTGGTGGACAAAGGTCGCTACGAGCAGTACTTC. This translates into CASSLVDKGRYEQYF.

This rearrangement joins TRBV18 to TRBJ2-1; D unresolved. The CDR3 is 15 residues long. Germline V gene sequence: CDR1 KGHSH, CDR2 LQKENI. V lost 2 bases to trimming and J lost 5 bases, with 13 bases between them. The CDR3 bases are TGTGCCAGCTCACCAGCGATACTTGCGAACAATGAGCAGTTCTTC. Translating gives CASSPAILANNEQFF.

This clone was observed a handful of times. V is TRBV7-9 and J is TRBJ1-1; D uncertain. Deletions cut 5 bases from V and 0 bases from J, with 16 bases between. This CDR3 is 16 amino acids long. Germline V lookup: CDR1 SEHNR, CDR2 FQNEAQ (reference sequence). CDR3 DNA sequence: TGTGCCAGCAGCCCACCGACGGGGAGCATGAACACTGAAGCTTTCTTT. Its translation: CASSPPTGSMNTEAFF. The variable domain in full, with the rest retrieved from reference TRBV7-9 and TRBJ1-1, is DTGVSQNPRHKITKRGQNVTFRCDPISEHNRLYWYRQTLGQGPEFLTYFQNEAQLEKSRLLSDRFSAERPKGSFSTLEIQRTEQGDSAMYLCASSPPTGSMNTEAFFGQGTRLTVV.

This clone appeared once. The CDR3 loop is CASSLLAAPYEQYV. CDR3 DNA sequence: TGTGCCAGCAGCTTGCTAGCGGCTCCCTACGAGCAGTACGTC. The chain has TRBV5-6 and TRBJ2-7; 7 nucleotides agree with TRBD2. The CDR3 extends over 14 amino acids. V shed 1 base and J 2 bases; nucleotides not matched to a gene: 3. Germline CDR1 is SGHDT and CDR2 is YYEEEE.

The chain employs TRBV5-1 and TRBJ2-3; TRBD1 aligns across 7 bases. Germline V CDR1 and CDR2: SGHRS, YFSETQ. This CDR3 has 15 residues. J lost 3 bases, V lost 1 base, and 5 bases had no gene match. Written as DNA, the CDR3 is TGCGCCAGCAGCTTGACAGGGGATCGGACAGATACGCAGTATTTT. Residues: CASSLTGDRTDTQYF.

The CDR3 region has the DNA TGTGCCACCAGTGATTTGCAACAAGCGGGACTAGCGGGGGAGCAGTTCTTC. Amino acid sequence: CATSDLQQAGLAGEQFF. V usage is TRBV24-1 and J usage is TRBJ2-1; TRBD2 matches at 13 bases. The J segment lost 10 bases and the V segment lost 0 bases, leaving 8 bases of the junction unmatched. CDR1 and CDR2 from the germline V gene are KGHDR and SFDVKD. The CDR3 is 17 residues long.

V usage is TRBV9 and J usage is TRBJ2-1; 10 nucleotides line up with TRBD2. Germline CDR1 reads SGDLS; CDR2 reads YYNGEE. The CDR3 is made up of 15 amino acids. The V and J ends lost 0 bases and 9 bases, in that order; junction bases with no gene match: 6. The CDR3 DNA reads as TGTGCCAGCAGCGTAGGACTAGCGGGTATTCTTGAGCAGTTCTTC. Translation gives CASSVGLAGILEQFF.

The V and J genes are TRBV2 and TRBJ1-6, with 9 nucleotides matching TRBD1. The length of the CDR3 is 15 residues. V lost 7 bases and J lost 6; bases outside the gene matches: 7. Germline values: CDR1 SNHLY, CDR2 FYNNEI. CDR3 sequence: CASIQQGARNSPLHF. CDR3 in DNA: TGTGCCAGCATCCAACAGGGGGCGCGTAATTCACCCCTCCACTTT.

This clone occurred a few times. The genes are TRBV9 and TRBJ1-6, with 10 bases fitting TRBD1. The CDR3 sequence is 16 residues long. Germline CDR1 SGDLS, CDR2 YYNGEE. The junction had 6 bases not matched to a gene; V was cut back by 0 bases and J by 9 bases. The CDR3 coding sequence is TGTGCCAGCAGCGTAGGGACAGGGGGAATTGGTTCACCCCTCCACTTT. This gives the protein CASSVGTGGIGSPLHF.

V is TRBV27 and J is TRBJ2-3; the match to TRBD2 covers 8 bases. The germline CDR1 and CDR2 sequences are MNHEY and SMNVEV (reference sequence). After removal of 1 base from V and 4 bases from J, the junction contained 4 bases not matched to a gene. The CDR3 runs to 15 residues. CDR3: CASSLYGGGPDTQYF. For the CDR3, the DNA is TGTGCCAGCAGTTTATATGGCGGGGGGCCAGATACGCAGTATTTT.

The chain recombines TRBV3-1 (or the pseudogene TRBV3-2) with TRBJ2-2; possibly TRBD2 for D (6 bases). Looked up from germline, CDR1 is LGHDT and CDR2 is YNNKEL (reference sequence). Trimming cost V 4 bases and J 6 bases, with 12 bases left between them. CDR3 length: 14 amino acids. The CDR3, as DNA: TGTGCCAGCAGCCGGACTACCTCTTCCGGGGAGCTGTTTTTT. Its translation: CASSRTTSSGELFF.

The chain employs TRBV6-5 and TRBJ1-2; D might be TRBD1 (6 bases). CDR1 MNHEY and CDR2 SVGAGI come from the germline V gene. This CDR3 comprises 14 residues. Deletions cut 11 bases from V and 4 bases from J, with 20 bases between. The CDR3 DNA reads TGTGCCTGCACCCGGCAGCAGGGGACCTATGGCTACACCTTC. Its translation is CACTRQQGTYGYTF.

The chain combines TRBV7-9 with TRBJ2-1; D gene ambiguous. V dropped 8 bases and J dropped 4 bases, with 6 bases sitting between them. Germline CDR1 and CDR2: SEHNR and FQNEAQ (reference sequence). CDR3 length equals 11 residues. The CDR3 sequence is CASVEYNEQFF. Here the CDR3 DNA reads TGTGCCAGCGTAGAGTACAATGAGCAGTTCTTC.

The gene calls are TRBV14 and TRBJ1-6, with TRBD1 matching over 9 bases. V shed 0 bases and J 10 bases; nucleotides not matched to a gene: 16. CDR1 and CDR2 from the germline V gene are SGHDN and FVKESK. The CDR3 spans 19 residues. The CDR3 reads CASSQERSRVRDRASPLHF. The DNA of the CDR3 is TGTGCCAGCAGCCAAGAAAGGAGTCGTGTCCGGGACAGGGCCTCACCCCTCCACTTT.

The chain joins TRBV7-9 to TRBJ1-5, with TRBD1 as a possible D gene (5 bases). Germline loops: CDR1 SEHNR, CDR2 FQNEAQ (reference sequence). The CDR3 loop spans 16 amino acids. With 1 base removed from V and 1 base from J, the gap between germline ends came to 11 bases. This CDR3 is CASSLGRAGSNQPQHF. CDR3 DNA sequence: TGTGCCAGCAGCTTAGGGCGCGCAGGGAGCAATCAGCCCCAGCATTTT.

The V gene is TRBV30, the J gene TRBJ2-7; 14 nucleotides align to TRBD2. Per germline, CDR1 GTSNPN and CDR2 SVGIG (reference sequence). J gave up 4 bases and V 2 bases, and 10 bases lay outside the gene matches. The CDR3 extends over 17 amino acids. This CDR3 reads CAWSRGGTSGRRYEQYV. The CDR3 DNA sequence: TGTGCCTGGAGTCGGGGGGGGACTAGCGGGAGACGGTACGAGCAGTACGTC.

The chain recombines TRBV11-3 with TRBJ2-2; 7 nucleotides align to TRBD1. This CDR3 is built from 17 residues. CDR1 is SGHNT and CDR2 is YENEEA in the germline V gene. V dropped 4 bases and J dropped 0; count of bases not matched to a gene: 8. The CDR3: CASSSSPGTANTGELFF. CDR3 DNA: TGTGCCAGCAGCTCCAGTCCGGGGACAGCGAACACCGGGGAGCTGTTTTTT.

The chain uses TRBV5-4 and TRBJ1-6; the match to TRBD1 covers 8 bases. Trimming cost V 3 bases and J 9 bases; bases outside gene matches: 11. Germline lookup yields CDR1 SGHNT and CDR2 YYREEE (reference sequence). The CDR3 has 16 amino acids. CDR3 loop: CASSSMKTGATSPLHF. The DNA of the CDR3 is TGTGCCAGCAGCTCTATGAAGACAGGGGCTACTTCACCCCTCCACTTT.

The CDR3 loop reads CASSGNFGELFF. For the CDR3, the DNA is TGTGCCAGCAGCGGTAATTTCGGGGAGCTGTTTTTT. The chain recombines TRBV6-5 with TRBJ2-2; D not certain. The CDR3 sequence is 12 residues long. Germline CDR1 reads MNHEY; CDR2 reads SVGAGI. The germline V and J ends were trimmed by 6 bases and 7 bases, with 9 bases remaining between them.